This TCR beta chain stems from a study of regulatory and conventional T cells in RAG deficiency. Sequenced by immunoSEQ multiplex PCR; TCRdb stores in-frame clones only, minus some. This table has about 660 clones, 30% to 40% appearing once. Regarding this clone: Antigen specificity is unknown.

The sorted conventional CD4+ T cells were CD25-low and CD127-high, with genomic DNA sequenced. Of eight RAG-deficient patients, one had SCID, two Omenn syndrome, five CID or atypical SCID. Whole-study results and caveats: Sorted Omenn CD25-high CD127-low cells may not be bona fide Tregs. Control T-cell subsets had markedly higher Shannon entropy and lower Simpson indices than RAG-deficient patients. Other subsets showed around 10-fold reductions, but Treg unique TCR beta sequences fell approximately 100-fold in these patients.

The CDR3 covers 13 residues. Between the trimmed V and J ends, which lost 1 base and 4 bases, there was a span of 8 bases. Germline lookup yields CDR1 SGHDN and CDR2 FVKESK. The chain links TRBV14 to TRBJ2-7; possibly TRBD1 for D (6 bases). The sequence came from a human donor with RAG deficiency presenting as severe combined immunodeficiency. Specimen: CD4+ effector T cells sorted from blood. The CDR3 region is CASSQVGAYEQYF. Here the CDR3 DNA reads TGTGCCAGCAGCCAAGTGGGGGCGTACGAGCAGTACTTC. Together with reference TRBV14 and TRBJ2-7, the CDR3 gives the full variable domain: EAGVTQFPSHSVIEKGQTVTLRCDPISGHDNLYWYRRVMGKEIKFLLHFVKESKQDESGMPNNRFLAERTGGTYSTLKVQPAELEDSGVYFCASSQVGAYEQYFGPGTRLTVT.